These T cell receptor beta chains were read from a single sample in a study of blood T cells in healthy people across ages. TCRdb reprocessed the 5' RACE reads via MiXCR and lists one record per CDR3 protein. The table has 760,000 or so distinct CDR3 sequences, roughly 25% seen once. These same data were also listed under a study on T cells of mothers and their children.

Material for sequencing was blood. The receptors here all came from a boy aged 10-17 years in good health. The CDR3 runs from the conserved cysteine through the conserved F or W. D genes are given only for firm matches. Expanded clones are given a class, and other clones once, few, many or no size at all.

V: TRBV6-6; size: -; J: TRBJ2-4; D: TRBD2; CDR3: CASSKRLALAKNIQYF; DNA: TGTGCCAGCAGTAAAAGACTAGCGTTAGCCAAAAACATTCAGTACTTC
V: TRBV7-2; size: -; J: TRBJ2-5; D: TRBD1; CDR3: CAGSQTGVETQYF; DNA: TGTGCCGGCAGCCAAACAGGGGTAGAGACCCAGTACTTC
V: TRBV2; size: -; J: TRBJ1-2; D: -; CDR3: CASRAPLSHGYTF; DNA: TGTGCCAGCAGGGCCCCATTGAGTCATGGCTACACCTTC
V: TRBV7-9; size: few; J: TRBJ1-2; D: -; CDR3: CASSFMGGYTF; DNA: TGTGCCAGCAGCTTCATGGGGGGCTACACCTTC
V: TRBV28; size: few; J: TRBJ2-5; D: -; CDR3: CASSSRETSLETQYF; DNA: TGTGCCAGCAGTTCGAGGGAGACTAGTCTGGAGACCCAGTACTTC
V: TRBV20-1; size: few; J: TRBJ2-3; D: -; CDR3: CSASTATDTQYF; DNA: TGCAGTGCTAGCACCGCAACAGATACGCAGTATTTT
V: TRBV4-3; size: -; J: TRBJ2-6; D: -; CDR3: CASSQDSGTGGANVLTF; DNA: TGCGCCAGCAGCCAAGATTCGGGGACGGGTGGGGCCAACGTCCTGACTTTC
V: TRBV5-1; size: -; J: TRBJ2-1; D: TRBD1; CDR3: CASSSGLTGKVYNEQFF; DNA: TGCGCCAGCAGCTCCGGGCTGACAGGGAAGGTCTACAATGAGCAGTTCTTC
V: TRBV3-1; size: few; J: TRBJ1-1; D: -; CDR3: CASSHSSPEAFF; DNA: TGTGCCAGCAGCCATAGCTCCCCTGAAGCTTTCTTT
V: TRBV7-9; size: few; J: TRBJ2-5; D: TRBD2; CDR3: CASSPRTGTSGQETQYF; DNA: TGTGCCAGCAGCCCCCGCACCGGGACTAGCGGACAAGAGACCCAGTACTTC
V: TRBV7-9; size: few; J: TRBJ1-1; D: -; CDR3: CASSPIQKAFF; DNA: TGTGCCAGCAGTCCAATACAGAAAGCTTTCTTT
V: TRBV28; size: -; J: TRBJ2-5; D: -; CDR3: CASSTIGEQYF; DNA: TGTGCCAGCAGCACTATCGGGGAGCAGTACTTC
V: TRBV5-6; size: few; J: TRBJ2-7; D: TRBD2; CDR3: CASSLGLALGYEQYF; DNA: TGTGCCAGCAGCTTGGGACTAGCTCTCGGCTACGAGCAGTACTTC
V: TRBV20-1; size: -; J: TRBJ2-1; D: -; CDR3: CSALSSGYNEQFF; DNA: TGCAGTGCTCTGTCCTCGGGTTACAATGAGCAGTTCTTC
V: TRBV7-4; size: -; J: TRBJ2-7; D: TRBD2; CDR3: CASSLNGRFHEQYF; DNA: TGTGCCAGCAGCTTGAACGGGAGGTTCCACGAGCAGTACTTC
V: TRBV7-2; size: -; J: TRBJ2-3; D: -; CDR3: CASSPQGVGPGTQYF; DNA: TGTGCCAGCAGCCCACAGGGAGTTGGGCCGGGTACGCAGTATTTT
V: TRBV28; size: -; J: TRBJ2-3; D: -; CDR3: CASSSPATDTQYF; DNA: TGTGCCAGCAGCTCCCCAGCCACAGATACGCAGTATTTT
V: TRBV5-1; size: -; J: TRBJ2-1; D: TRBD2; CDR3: CASSKGLAGGTYNEQFF; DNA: TGCGCCAGCAGCAAGGGACTAGCGGGAGGAACTTACAATGAGCAGTTCTTC
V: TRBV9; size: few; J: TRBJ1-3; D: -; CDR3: CASSGGSGNTIYF; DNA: TGTGCCAGCAGCGGAGGGTCTGGAAACACCATATATTTT
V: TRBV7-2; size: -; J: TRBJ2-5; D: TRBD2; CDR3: CASRLAGLGETQYF; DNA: TGTGCCAGCAGGTTAGCGGGATTGGGAGAGACCCAGTACTTC
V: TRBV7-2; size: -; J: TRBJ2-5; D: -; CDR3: CASSPEGLGTQYF; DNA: TGTGCCAGCAGCCCCGAAGGCCTGGGGACCCAGTACTTC
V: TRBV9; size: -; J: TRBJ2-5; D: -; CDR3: CASSVVPGMRETQYF; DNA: TGTGCCAGCAGCGTAGTGCCAGGGATGAGGGAGACCCAGTACTTC
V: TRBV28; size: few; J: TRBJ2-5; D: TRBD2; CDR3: CASGKLAETQETQYF; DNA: TGTGCCAGCGGCAAACTAGCGGAGACTCAAGAGACCCAGTACTTC
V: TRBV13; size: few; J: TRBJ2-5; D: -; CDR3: CASSHHPPESETQYF; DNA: TGTGCCAGCAGCCACCACCCGCCCGAGTCAGAGACCCAGTACTTC
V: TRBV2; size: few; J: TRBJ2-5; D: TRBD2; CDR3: CASSESEPGLDF; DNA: TGTGCCAGCAGTGAAAGCGAGCCGGGACTAGACTTC
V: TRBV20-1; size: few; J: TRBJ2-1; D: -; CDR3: CSARDRAAYNEQFF; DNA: TGCAGTGCTAGAGATCGGGCAGCTTACAATGAGCAGTTCTTC
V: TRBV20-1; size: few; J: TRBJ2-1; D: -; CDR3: CSARTGTLYNEQFF; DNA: TGCAGTGCCAGAACCGGGACGCTCTACAATGAGCAGTTCTTC
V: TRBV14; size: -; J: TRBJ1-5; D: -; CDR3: CASSQGYDRRPNQPQHF; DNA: TGTGCCAGCAGCCAAGGCTACGACCGCAGGCCTAATCAGCCCCAGCATTTT
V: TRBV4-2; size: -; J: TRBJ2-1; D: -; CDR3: CASMVGGKINEQFF; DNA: TGTGCCAGCATGGTGGGGGGCAAGATCAATGAGCAGTTCTTC
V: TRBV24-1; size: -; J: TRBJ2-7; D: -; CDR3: CATRDPNTYEQYF; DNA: TGTGCCACCAGGGACCCCAACACCTACGAGCAGTACTTC
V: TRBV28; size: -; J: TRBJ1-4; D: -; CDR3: CASSQDKAGISEKLFF; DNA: TGTGCCAGCAGTCAAGACAAGGCAGGGATCAGTGAAAAACTGTTTTTT
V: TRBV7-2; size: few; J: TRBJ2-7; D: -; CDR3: CASSLRGGSLYEQYF; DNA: TGTGCCAGCAGCTTACGCGGGGGCTCTTTATACGAGCAGTACTTC
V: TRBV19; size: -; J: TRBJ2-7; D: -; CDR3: CASSINRPPYEQYF; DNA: TGTGCCAGTAGTATCAACAGGCCCCCCTACGAGCAGTACTTC
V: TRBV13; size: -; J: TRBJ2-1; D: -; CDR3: CASSLGLVSLPTEQFF; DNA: TGTGCCAGCAGCTTAGGCCTCGTGAGTCTGCCGACCGAGCAGTTCTTC
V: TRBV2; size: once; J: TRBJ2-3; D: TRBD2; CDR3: CASSPLAGGPSVTDTQYF; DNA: TGTGCCAGCAGTCCACTAGCGGGAGGGCCGTCAGTAACAGATACGCAGTATTTT
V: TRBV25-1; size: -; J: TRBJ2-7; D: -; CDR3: CASSKDLSSFEQYF; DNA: TGTGCCAGCAGTAAGGACCTTTCCTCTTTCGAGCAGTACTTC
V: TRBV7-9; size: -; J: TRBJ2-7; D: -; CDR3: CASRLKGDYEQYF; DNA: TGTGCCAGCAGGTTGAAGGGCGACTACGAGCAGTACTTC
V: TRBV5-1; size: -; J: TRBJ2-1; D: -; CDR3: CASSLAGQPSNEQFF; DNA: TGCGCCAGCAGCTTGGCAGGACAGCCCTCGAATGAGCAGTTCTTC
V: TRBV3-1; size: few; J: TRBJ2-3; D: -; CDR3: CASSQELRWTDTQYF; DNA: TGTGCCAGCAGCCAAGAGTTGCGTTGGACAGATACGCAGTATTTT
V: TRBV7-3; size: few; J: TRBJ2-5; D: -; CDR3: CASSLNIKETQYF; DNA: TGTGCCAGCAGCTTAAACATCAAGGAGACCCAGTACTTC
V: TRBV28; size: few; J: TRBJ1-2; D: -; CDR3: CASSLAKLFYTF; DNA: TGTGCCAGCAGTTTAGCCAAATTATTCTACACCTTC
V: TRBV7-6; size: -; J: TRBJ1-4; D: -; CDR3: CASSLLLSNEKLFF; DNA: TGTGCCAGCAGCTTATTACTCAGCAATGAAAAACTGTTTTTT
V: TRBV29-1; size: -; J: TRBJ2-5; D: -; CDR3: CSSWKPALGGQETQYF; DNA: TGCAGCTCCTGGAAACCCGCCCTCGGGGGCCAAGAGACCCAGTACTTC
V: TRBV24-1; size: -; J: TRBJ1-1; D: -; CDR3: CATSRGTEAFF; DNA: TGTGCCACCAGCAGGGGAACTGAAGCTTTCTTT
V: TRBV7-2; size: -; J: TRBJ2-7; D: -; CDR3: CASSLRQTRYEQYF; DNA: TGTGCCAGCAGCTTAAGACAGACCAGATACGAGCAGTACTTC
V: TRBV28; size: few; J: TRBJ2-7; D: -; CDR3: CASSFSVAAPKYEQYF; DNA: TGTGCCAGCAGTTTCTCGGTAGCGGCCCCGAAATACGAGCAGTACTTC
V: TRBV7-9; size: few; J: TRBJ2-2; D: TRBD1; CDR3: CASSLGLRGSYTGELFF; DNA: TGTGCCAGCAGCTTAGGTCTCAGGGGGTCGTACACCGGGGAGCTGTTTTTT
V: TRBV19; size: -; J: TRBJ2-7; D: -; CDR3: CASSTAGDSYEQYF; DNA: TGTGCCAGTAGTACTGCGGGCGACTCCTACGAGCAGTACTTC
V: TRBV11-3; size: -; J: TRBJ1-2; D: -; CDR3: CASSYSSVDYGYTF; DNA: TGTGCCAGCAGCTACTCGTCAGTCGACTATGGCTACACCTTC
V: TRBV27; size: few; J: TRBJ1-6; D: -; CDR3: CASAPGTSFSPLHF; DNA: TGTGCCAGCGCCCCCGGGACCAGTTTTTCACCCCTCCACTTT
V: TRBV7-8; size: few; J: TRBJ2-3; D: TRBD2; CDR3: CASNAGGHTDTQYF; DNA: TGTGCCAGCAACGCGGGGGGCCACACAGATACGCAGTATTTT
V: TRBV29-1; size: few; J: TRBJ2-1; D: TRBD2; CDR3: CSVVPSGKNEQFF; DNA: TGCAGCGTTGTTCCTAGCGGGAAAAATGAGCAGTTCTTC
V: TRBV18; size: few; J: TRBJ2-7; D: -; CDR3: CASSPNRDNYEQYF; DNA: TGTGCCAGCTCACCTAACCGGGACAACTACGAGCAGTACTTC
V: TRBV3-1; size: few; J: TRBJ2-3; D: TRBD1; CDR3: CASSQETGEDTQYF; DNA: TGTGCCAGCAGCCAAGAAACAGGGGAAGATACGCAGTATTTT
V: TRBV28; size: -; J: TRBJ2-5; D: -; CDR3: CASSLAPPQETQYF; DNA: TGTGCCAGCAGTTTAGCCCCCCCACAAGAGACCCAGTACTTC
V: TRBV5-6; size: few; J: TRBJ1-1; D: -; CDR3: CASSNPGEAFF; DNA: TGTGCCAGCAGCAATCCGGGAGAAGCTTTCTTT
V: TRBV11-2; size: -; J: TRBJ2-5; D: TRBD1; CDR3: CASSARTGEETQYF; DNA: TGTGCCAGCAGCGCAAGGACAGGGGAAGAGACCCAGTACTTC
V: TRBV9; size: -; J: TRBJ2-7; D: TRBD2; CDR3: CASSVLGLAGSEQYF; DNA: TGTGCCAGCAGCGTACTGGGACTAGCGGGAAGCGAGCAGTACTTC
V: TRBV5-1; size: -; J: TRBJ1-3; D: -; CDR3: CASGSGGPGTTIYF; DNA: TGCGCCAGCGGTTCCGGGGGGCCAGGAACCACCATATATTTT